The 8 T cell receptor beta chains listed next were all sequenced from one sample in a study of CD8 T cells in Susac syndrome. An amount of RNA that ranged from roughly 0.45 to 1 ug was reverse transcribed with random hexamers. Each CDR3 protein gets one entry after TCRdb re-called the immunoSEQ multiplex PCR reads with MiXCR. The top ten hold 0.15% to 0.2% of the sample, which has about 190,000 distinct CDR3 sequences, around 93% seen once. The sample taken for sequencing was CD8+ T cells from PBMCs. The receptors derive from a human donor with Susac syndrome.

The rearrangement links TRBV19 to TRBJ2-5; 14 bases fit TRBD2. Germline CDR1 is LNHDA and CDR2 is SQIVND (reference sequence). J lost 9 bases, V lost 3 bases, and 0 bases had no gene match. The CDR3 contains 13 residues. Written as DNA, the CDR3 is TGTGCCAGTAGTATGACTAGCGGGGGGGCCCAGTACTTC. Translating gives CASSMTSGGAQYF.

This clonotype was observed a single time. The V gene is TRBV15, the J gene TRBJ1-4; no reliable D call. This CDR3 has 15 amino acids. V lost 4 bases and J 0 bases, leaving 9 bases between the germline ends. The germline gives CDR1 LNHNV, CDR2 YYDKDF (reference sequence). The CDR3: CATSTTRSTNEKLFF. CDR3 nucleotide sequence: TGTGCCACCAGCACCACCCGCTCAACTAATGAAAAACTGTTTTTT.

The V and J genes are TRBV11-2 and TRBJ1-6, with 9 bases lining up with TRBD1. The ends lost 9 bases at V and 5 bases at J; junction bases unmatched: 2. Germline CDR1 reads SGHAT; CDR2 reads FQNNGV. CDR3 size: 13 residues. For the CDR3, the DNA is TGTGCCAGTGGACAGGGGAATAATTCACCCCTCCACTTT. Translating gives CASGQGNNSPLHF.

The rearrangement links TRBV5-1 to TRBJ2-7, with 10 bases matching TRBD2. This CDR3 is built from 16 residues. The junction had 7 bases not matched to a gene; V was cut back by 2 bases and J by 2 bases. Germline V gene data show CDR1 as SGHRS and CDR2 as YFSETQ. In nucleotides, the CDR3 is TGCGCCAGCAGCTTCTCTAGCGGGGGCCTCACCTACGAGCAGTACTTC. Its translation is CASSFSSGGLTYEQYF.

The chain uses TRBV2 and TRBJ2-7, with 10 bases identical to TRBD2. Germline V gives CDR1 SNHLY, CDR2 FYNNEI. The CDR3 runs to 15 residues. V shed 6 bases and J 1 base; nucleotides not matched to a gene: 6. The CDR3 DNA sequence: TGTGCCAGCAGGGATCTAGCGGGGGAGTCCTACGAGCAGTACTTC. As protein: CASRDLAGESYEQYF.

V is TRBV7-8 and J is TRBJ2-5; 9 bases map to TRBD1. The CDR3 length is 16 residues. J gave up 7 bases and V 1 base, and 10 bases lay outside the gene matches. Germline V gene lookup returns CDR1 SGHVS and CDR2 FQNEAQ. The chain's CDR3 is CASSLGQGQGRLTQYF. CDR3 sequence (DNA): TGTGCCAGCAGCTTAGGTCAGGGACAGGGTCGCTTGACCCAGTACTTC.

V and J are TRBV5-4 and TRBJ2-3; no clear D. With 0 bases removed from V and 2 bases from J, the gap between germline ends came to 4 bases. This CDR3 has 13 amino acids. CDR1 and CDR2 (germline): SGHNT, YYREEE (reference sequence). CDR3 region: CASSLDFTDTQYF. The CDR3 DNA is TGTGCCAGCAGCTTGGACTTCACAGATACGCAGTATTTT.

The rearrangement links TRBV4-2 to TRBJ2-4, with TRBD2 matching 7 bases. V shed 7 bases and J 8 bases; nucleotides not matched to a gene: 11. There are 14 residues in the CDR3. Germline CDR1 reads LGHNA; CDR2 reads YNFKEQ. CDR3 nucleotide sequence: TGTGCCAGCACATTTAGGACTAGTATGGACATTCAGTACTTC. It translates to CASTFRTSMDIQYF.